This T cell receptor beta chain was profiled in a study of tumor-infiltrating lymphocytes in primary liver carcinoma. Study-wide background: The patients included men and women who were aged 30 to 69 years.

This clonotype was picked up many times. The V segment lost 2 bases and the J segment 8 bases; nucleotides outside the gene matches: 5. Germline-derived CDR1 and CDR2 are MNHNY and SVGAGI (reference sequence). This CDR3 region has 13 residues. Unsorted whole blood yielded blood RNA, and germline DNA was extracted as well. Constant-region priming of around 490 ng total RNA yielded TCR beta cDNA. The TCR beta library was amplified through three nested multiplex PCR rounds in a modified ARM-PCR procedure. Running approximately 10 cycles apiece, the first two PCR rounds relied on TRBV1-TRBV30 forward primers together with a C-beta reverse primer. TCRdb re-called the multiplex PCR reads with MiXCR, one entry per CDR3 protein. The data contain 200,000 or so distinct CDR3 sequences, less than 70% of them singletons.

This receptor was obtained from a woman in her sixties or seventies with primary liver carcinoma and hepatitis B virus infection. This chain connects TRBV6-6 to TRBJ1-2; 7 positions match TRBD1. The sample was peripheral blood. CDR3 in amino acids: CASSYGNRGGYTF. The CDR3 nucleotides are TGTGCCAGCAGTTACGGGAACAGGGGCGGCTACACCTTC.